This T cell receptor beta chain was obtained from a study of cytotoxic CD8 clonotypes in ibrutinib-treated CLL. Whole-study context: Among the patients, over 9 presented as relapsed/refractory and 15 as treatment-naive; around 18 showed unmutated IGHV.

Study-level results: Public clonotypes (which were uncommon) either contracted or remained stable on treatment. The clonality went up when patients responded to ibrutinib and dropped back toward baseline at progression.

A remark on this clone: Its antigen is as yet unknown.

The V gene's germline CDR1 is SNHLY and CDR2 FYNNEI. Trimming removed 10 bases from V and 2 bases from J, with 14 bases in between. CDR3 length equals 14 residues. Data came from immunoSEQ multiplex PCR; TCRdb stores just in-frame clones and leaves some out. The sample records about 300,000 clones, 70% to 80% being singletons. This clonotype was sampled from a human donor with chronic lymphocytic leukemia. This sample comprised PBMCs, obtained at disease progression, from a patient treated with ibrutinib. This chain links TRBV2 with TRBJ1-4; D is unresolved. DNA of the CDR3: TGTGCCACCACGTACGGTTTGACTAATGAAAAACTGTTTTTT. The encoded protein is CATTYGLTNEKLFF.